What follows are 15 T cell receptor beta chains derived from one specimen sequenced in a study of shared clonotypes between healthy human individuals. Measured with immunoSEQ multiplex PCR; TCRdb has only the in-frame clones, and not every one. The sample contains about 470,000 clones, 75% to 85% of which appear only once. The sequencing sample was made of PBMCs. The receptors originated from a woman in her thirties or forties in good health. Some clones in this sample may be carry-over from other donors' samples.

The chain combines TRBV28 with TRBJ1-5; D possibly corresponds to TRBD1 (5 bases). Trimming took off 11 bases at V and 2 bases at J, with 10 bases between the two ends. The CDR3 sequence is 12 residues long. Germline values: CDR1 MDHEN, CDR2 SYDVKM. The CDR3 DNA sequence: TGTGCCGGAGGGGAGGGCAATCAGCCCCAGCATTTT. This encodes CAGGEGNQPQHF.

This sequence joins TRBV9 and TRBJ2-3; D ambiguous. V dropped 3 bases and J dropped 2 bases, with 10 bases sitting between them. Germline-derived CDR1 and CDR2 are SGDLS and YYNGEE. CDR3 length equals 14 residues. The CDR3 region has the DNA TGTGCCAGCAGCGGCATGGCCTTCACAGATACGCAGTATTTT. Translation gives CASSGMAFTDTQYF.

The J gene is TRBJ2-1, the V gene TRBV4-1; 8 nucleotides match TRBD2. Germline assignment: CDR1 MGHRA and CDR2 YSYEKL. This CDR3 spans 19 amino acids. Losses at the gene ends were 4 bases for V and 7 bases for J; bases not matched to a gene: 21. The CDR3 loop reads CASSPSLFSAGGRANEQFF. The CDR3 region has the DNA TGCGCCAGCAGCCCCTCCCTTTTCTCGGCGGGAGGCAGGGCTAATGAGCAGTTCTTC.

This chain connects TRBV9 to TRBJ2-1; possibly TRBD2 for D (6 bases). The CDR3 totals 15 residues. Looked up from germline, CDR1 is SGDLS and CDR2 is YYNGEE. V lost 0 bases, J lost 8 bases, and 15 bases lay in between. CDR3 region: CASSVALGGGHEQFF. Written as DNA, the CDR3 is TGTGCCAGCAGCGTAGCTCTGGGGGGAGGCCATGAGCAGTTCTTC. The complete variable domain, with remaining parts taken from reference TRBV9 and TRBJ2-1, reads DSGVTQTPKHLITATGQRVTLRCSPRSGDLSVYWYQQSLDQGLQFLIQYYNGEERAKGNILERFSAQQFPDLHSELNLSSLELGDSALYFCASSVALGGGHEQFFGPGTRLTVL.

The chain carries TRBV4-1 and TRBJ1-2; TRBD1 matches at 7 bases. The CDR3 has 13 amino acids. The germline V gene has CDR1 MGHRA and CDR2 YSYEKL. After removal of 5 bases from V and 3 bases from J, the junction contained 3 bases not matched to a gene. The CDR3 loop is CASSRGQDYGYTF. CDR3 coding DNA: TGCGCCAGCAGCAGGGGGCAGGACTATGGCTACACCTTC.

CDR3 sequence reads: CASSLRVYEQYF. As DNA, the CDR3 is TGTGCCAGCAGCTTGCGTGTGTACGAGCAGTACTTC. The J gene is TRBJ2-5, the V gene TRBV5-6; D is unclear. The DNA end favors TRBJ2-7, so the J call may be wrong. This CDR3 region has 12 residues. The V gene's germline CDR1 is SGHDT and CDR2 YYEEEE.

The table lists this clone with a count of one. V gene TRBV18 combines with J gene TRBJ2-7; TRBD2 might be the D (7 bases). The V and J ends lost 1 base and 4 bases respectively, with 14 bases between them. Germline V gene sequence: CDR1 KGHSH, CDR2 LQKENI. CDR3 length: 15 amino acids. The DNA for the CDR3 is TGTGCCAGCTCACCACGGGGGGGGCTATCATACGAGCAGTACTTC. Its protein product is CASSPRGGLSYEQYF.

The chain recombines TRBV7-2 with TRBJ2-1; D may be TRBD2 (6 bases). Germline V gene lookup returns CDR1 SGHTA and CDR2 FQGNSA. V lost 1 base and J lost 2, with 15 bases in between. The CDR3 length is 17 residues. The CDR3: CASSLVSGTPPYNEQFF. CDR3 nucleotides: TGTGCCAGCAGCTTAGTTTCGGGGACTCCACCCTACAATGAGCAGTTCTTC. Full variable domain (remainder filled in from reference TRBV7-2 and TRBJ2-1): GAGVSQSPSNKVTEKGKDVELRCDPISGHTALYWYRQSLGQGLEFLIYFQGNSAPDKSGLPSDRFSAERTGGSVSTLTIQRTQQEDSAVYLCASSLVSGTPPYNEQFFGPGTRLTVL.

CDR3 region: CASSLVLAGGSEQFF. In DNA form, the CDR3 reads TGTGCCAGCAGCTTAGTTTTAGCGGGGGGATCAGAGCAGTTCTTC. This chain uses TRBV7-9 with TRBJ2-1, with 10 bases aligning to TRBD2. CDR3 length: 15 amino acids. Germline lookup yields CDR1 SEHNR and CDR2 FQNEAQ (reference sequence). V trimming: 1 base; J trimming: 10 bases; junction bases outside the gene matches: 7. The full variable domain, rest sourced from reference TRBV7-9 and TRBJ2-1, is DTGVSQNPRHKITKRGQNVTFRCDPISEHNRLYWYRQTLGQGPEFLTYFQNEAQLEKSRLLSDRFSAERPKGSFSTLEIQRTEQGDSAMYLCASSLVLAGGSEQFFGPGTRLTVL.

Points on this clone: The sample contains more than one DNA sequence encoding this CDR3. This chain connects TRBV20-1 to TRBJ2-7; tentatively, D is TRBD1 (6 bases). The ends were cut back, 3 bases at V and 3 bases at J, with 6 bases in the middle. Germline CDR1 DFQATT, CDR2 SNEGSKA (reference sequence). CDR3 length: 11 residues. In DNA form, the CDR3 reads TGCAGTGCTAGGGACAGCTACGAGCAGTACTTC. Protein sequence: CSARDSYEQYF.

The V and J genes are TRBV5-4 and TRBJ1-5, with a tentative D call TRBD1 (6 bases). Between the trimmed V and J ends, which lost 0 bases and 2 bases, there was a span of 6 bases. CDR3 length: 14 residues. Germline CDR1 reads SGHNT; CDR2 reads YYREEE (reference sequence). CDR3 DNA sequence: TGTGCCAGCAGCTTGGACAGGGGCAATCAGCCCCAGCATTTT. Translated: CASSLDRGNQPQHF. Using reference TRBV5-4 and TRBJ1-5 for the parts outside the CDR3, the full variable domain is ETGVTQSPTHLIKTRGQQVTLRCSSQSGHNTVSWYQQALGQGPQFIFQYYREEENGRGNFPPRFSGLQFPNYSSELNVNALELDDSALYLCASSLDRGNQPQHFGDGTRLSIL.

In this sample, this clone turned up many times. J is TRBJ2-7 and V is TRBV18; 16 positions agree with TRBD2. CDR3 length: 19 residues. Germline CDR1 is KGHSH and CDR2 is LQKENI. The trim removed 4 bases at V and 4 bases at J, leaving 13 bases unmatched. The chain's CDR3 is CASSLGLAGGPGHLYEQYF. DNA for the CDR3: TGTGCCAGCTCACTGGGACTAGCGGGAGGGCCTGGGCACCTTTACGAGCAGTACTTC.

This clone was counted only a few times. A far larger clone lies a single base away; this is likely a read error. This rearrangement joins TRBV4-3 to TRBJ1-1, with D maybe TRBD1 (5 bases). The CDR3 contains 14 residues. Per germline, CDR1 LGHNA and CDR2 YSLEER. CDR3 loop: CAGSLTGGNTEAFF. CDR3 bases: TGCGCCGGCAGCCTCACAGGTGGGAACACTGAAGCTTTCTTT.

The V call is TRBV28, the J call TRBJ2-7; 15 nucleotides line up with TRBD2. The CDR3 extends over 18 amino acids. CDR1 MDHEN and CDR2 SYDVKM come from the germline V gene. Trimming cost V 3 bases and J 1 base; bases outside gene matches: 7. CDR3 in DNA: TGTGCCAGCAGTTTTACGGGACTAGCGGGAGGTCTTTCCTACGAGCAGTACTTC. This encodes CASSFTGLAGGLSYEQYF.

The V and J genes are TRBV2 and TRBJ2-5; 7 bases map to TRBD1. J lost 0 bases, V lost 6 bases, and 4 bases had no gene match. Germline values: CDR1 SNHLY, CDR2 FYNNEI. CDR3 size: 14 residues. CDR3 nucleotide sequence: TGTGCCAGCAGCCTACAGGGGAACCAAGAGACCCAGTACTTC. Translation: CASSLQGNQETQYF.